The entry that follows covers one T cell receptor beta chain sequence. TCRdb's table, derived via immunoSEQ multiplex PCR, lists solely in-frame clones and lacks some. The data contain about 320,000 clones, roughly 89% of them singletons. Germline CDR1 is MNHEY and CDR2 is SMNVEV (reference sequence). The CDR3 contains 14 residues. V was cut by 3 bases and J by 10 bases, with 13 bases left in between. The data originate from a study of blood T cell repertoires in COVID-19. V gene TRBV27 combines with J gene TRBJ1-6, with D maybe TRBD1 (6 bases). Sequencing input: peripheral blood. The origin of this receptor is a woman aged 25-40 years with COVID-19, enrolled during active disease. The CDR3 is CASSFGQLTSPLHF. The CDR3 DNA sequence: TGTGCCAGCAGTTTTGGACAGCTGACATCACCCCTCCACTTT.